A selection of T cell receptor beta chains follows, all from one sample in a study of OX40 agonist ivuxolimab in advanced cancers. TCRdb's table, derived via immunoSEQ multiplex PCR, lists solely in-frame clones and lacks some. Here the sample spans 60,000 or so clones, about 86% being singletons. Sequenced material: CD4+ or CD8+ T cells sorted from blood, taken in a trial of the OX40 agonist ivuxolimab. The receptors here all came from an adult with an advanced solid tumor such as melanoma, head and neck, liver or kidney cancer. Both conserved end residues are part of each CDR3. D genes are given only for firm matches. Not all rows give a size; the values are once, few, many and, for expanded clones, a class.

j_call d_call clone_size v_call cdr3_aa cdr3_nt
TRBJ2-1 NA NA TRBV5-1 CASRILRSYNEQFF TGCGCCAGCAGGATACTCAGATCCTACAATGAGCAGTTCTTC
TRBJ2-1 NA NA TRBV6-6 CASSYPTTAQFF TGTGCCAGCAGTTACCCGACTACTGCCCAATTCTTC
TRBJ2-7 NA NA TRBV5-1 CASSLEAVTYEQYF TGCGCCAGCAGCTTGGAAGCTGTTACCTACGAGCAGTACTTC
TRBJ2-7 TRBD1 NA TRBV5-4 CASSFTGGKVYEQYF TGTGCCAGCAGCTTCACAGGGGGAAAGGTTTACGAGCAGTACTTC
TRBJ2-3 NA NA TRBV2 CASPLGGSRFTDTQYF TGTGCCAGCCCTCTAGGGGGTTCTAGGTTCACAGATACGCAGTATTTT
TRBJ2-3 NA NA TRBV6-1 CASSGGGANTQYF TGTGCCAGCAGTGGCGGAGGGGCGAATACGCAGTATTTT
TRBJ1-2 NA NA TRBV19 CASAQVANYGYTF TGTGCCAGTGCCCAGGTCGCCAACTATGGCTACACCTTC
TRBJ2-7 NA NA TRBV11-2 CASSSVSSYEQYF TGTGCCAGCAGCTCGGTGAGCTCCTACGAGCAGTACTTC
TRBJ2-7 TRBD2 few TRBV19 CASSLASGYYEQYF TGTGCCAGTAGTCTGGCTAGCGGCTACTACGAGCAGTACTTC
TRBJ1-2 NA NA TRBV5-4 CASSLTGLEDYTF TGTGCCAGCAGCTTGACAGGGTTGGAAGACTACACCTTC
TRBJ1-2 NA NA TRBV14 CASGQGGPYGYTF TGTGCCAGCGGCCAAGGGGGACCCTATGGCTACACCTTC
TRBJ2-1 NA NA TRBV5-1 CASSFYSGISYNEQFF TGCGCCAGCAGCTTTTACTCGGGAATCTCCTACAATGAGCAGTTCTTC
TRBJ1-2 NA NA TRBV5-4 CASSLVGQSYGYTF TGTGCCAGCAGCTTGGTAGGACAAAGCTATGGCTACACCTTC
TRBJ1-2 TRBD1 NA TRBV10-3 CAISEPRQGGGNGYTF TGTGCCATCAGTGAGCCCAGACAGGGAGGAGGGAATGGCTACACCTTC
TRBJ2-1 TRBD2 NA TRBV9 CASSATSGTYNEQFF TGTGCCAGCAGCGCGACTAGCGGGACCTACAATGAGCAGTTCTTC
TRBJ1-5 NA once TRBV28 CASSPTGPSNQPQHF TGTGCCAGCAGTCCGACGGGTCCCAGCAATCAGCCCCAGCATTTT